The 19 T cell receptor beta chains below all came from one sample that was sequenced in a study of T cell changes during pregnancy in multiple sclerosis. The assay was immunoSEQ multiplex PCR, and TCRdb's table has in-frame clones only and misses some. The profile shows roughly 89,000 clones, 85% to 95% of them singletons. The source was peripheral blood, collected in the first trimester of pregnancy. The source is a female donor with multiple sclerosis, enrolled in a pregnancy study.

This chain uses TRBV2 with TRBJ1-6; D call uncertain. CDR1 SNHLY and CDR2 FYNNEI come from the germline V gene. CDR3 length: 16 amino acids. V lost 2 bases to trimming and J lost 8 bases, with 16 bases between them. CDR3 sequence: CASSEPAVLEDSPLHF. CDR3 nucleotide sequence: TGTGCCAGCAGTGAACCGGCGGTGCTCGAGGATTCACCCCTCCACTTT.

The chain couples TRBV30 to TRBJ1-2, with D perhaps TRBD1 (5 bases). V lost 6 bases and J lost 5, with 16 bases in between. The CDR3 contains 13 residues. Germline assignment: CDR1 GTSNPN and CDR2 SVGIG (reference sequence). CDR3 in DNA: TGTGCCTGCCCCAGGTTAGGGGCGTATGGCTACACCTTC. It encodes CACPRLGAYGYTF.

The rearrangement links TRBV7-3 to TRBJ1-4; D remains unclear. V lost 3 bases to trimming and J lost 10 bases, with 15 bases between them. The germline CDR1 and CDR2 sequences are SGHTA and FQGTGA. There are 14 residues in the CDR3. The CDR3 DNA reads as TGTGCCAGCAGCTTCAGTGGGCCCACCCGAAAACTGTTTTTT. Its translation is CASSFSGPTRKLFF. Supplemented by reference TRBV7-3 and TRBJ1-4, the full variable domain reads GAGVSQTPSNKVTEKGKYVELRCDPISGHTALYWYRQSLGQGPEFLIYFQGTGAADDSGLPNDRFFAVRPEGSVSTLKIQRTERGDSAVYLCASSFSGPTRKLFFGSGTQLSVL.

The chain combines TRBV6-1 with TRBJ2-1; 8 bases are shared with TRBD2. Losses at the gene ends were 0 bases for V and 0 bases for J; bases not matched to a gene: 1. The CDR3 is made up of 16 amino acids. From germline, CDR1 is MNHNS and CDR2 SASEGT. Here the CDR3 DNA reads TGTGCCAGCAGTGAAGCTGCGGGGGGCTCCTACAATGAGCAGTTCTTC. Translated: CASSEAAGGSYNEQFF.

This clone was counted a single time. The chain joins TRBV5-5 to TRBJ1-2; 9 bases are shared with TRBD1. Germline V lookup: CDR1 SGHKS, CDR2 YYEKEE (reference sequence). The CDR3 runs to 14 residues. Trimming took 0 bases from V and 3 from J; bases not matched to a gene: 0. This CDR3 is CASSLGTGDYGYTF. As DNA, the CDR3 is TGTGCCAGCAGCTTGGGGACAGGGGACTATGGCTACACCTTC.

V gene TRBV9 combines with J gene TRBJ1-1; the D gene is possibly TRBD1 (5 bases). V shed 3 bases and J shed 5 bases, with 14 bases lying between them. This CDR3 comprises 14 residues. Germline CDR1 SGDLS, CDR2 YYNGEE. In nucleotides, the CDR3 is TGTGCCAGCAGCGCCTCCCAGGGTGGGACTGAAGCTTTCTTT. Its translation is CASSASQGGTEAFF.

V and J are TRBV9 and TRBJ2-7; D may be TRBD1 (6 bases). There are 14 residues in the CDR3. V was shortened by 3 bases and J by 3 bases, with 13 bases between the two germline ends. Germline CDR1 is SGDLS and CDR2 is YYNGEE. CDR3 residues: CASSEGGTDYEQYF. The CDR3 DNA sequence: TGTGCCAGCAGCGAAGGGGGAACGGACTACGAGCAGTACTTC.

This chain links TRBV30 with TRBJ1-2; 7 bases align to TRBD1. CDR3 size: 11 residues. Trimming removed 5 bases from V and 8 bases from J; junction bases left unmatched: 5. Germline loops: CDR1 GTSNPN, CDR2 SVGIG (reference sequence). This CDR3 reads CAWYRDSGYTF. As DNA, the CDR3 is TGTGCCTGGTACCGGGACAGCGGCTACACCTTC.

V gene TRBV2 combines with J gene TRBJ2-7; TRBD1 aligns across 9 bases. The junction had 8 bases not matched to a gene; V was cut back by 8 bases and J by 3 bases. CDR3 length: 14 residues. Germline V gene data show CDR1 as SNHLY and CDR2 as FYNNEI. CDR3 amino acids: CASRDRDLSYEQYF. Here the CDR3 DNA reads TGTGCCAGCCGGGACAGGGATCTGAGCTACGAGCAGTACTTC.

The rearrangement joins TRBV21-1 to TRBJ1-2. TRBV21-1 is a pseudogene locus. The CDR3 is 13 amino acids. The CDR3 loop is CASRGEGVDGYTF. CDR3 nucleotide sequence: TGTGCCAGCCGAGGAGAGGGCGTGGATGGCTACACCTTC.

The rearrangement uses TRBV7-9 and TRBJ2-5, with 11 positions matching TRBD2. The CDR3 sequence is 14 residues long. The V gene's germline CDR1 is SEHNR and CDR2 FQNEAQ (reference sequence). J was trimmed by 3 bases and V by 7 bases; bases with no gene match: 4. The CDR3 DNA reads TGTGCCAGCATGACGACTAGCGGGGAAGAGACCCAGTACTTC. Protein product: CASMTTSGEETQYF.

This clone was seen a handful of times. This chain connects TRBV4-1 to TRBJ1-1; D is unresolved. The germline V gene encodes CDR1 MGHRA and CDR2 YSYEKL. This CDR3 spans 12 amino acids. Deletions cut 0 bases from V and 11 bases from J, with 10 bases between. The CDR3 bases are TGCGCCAGCAGCCAAGATCAAACAAAGGCTTTCTTT. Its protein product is CASSQDQTKAFF.

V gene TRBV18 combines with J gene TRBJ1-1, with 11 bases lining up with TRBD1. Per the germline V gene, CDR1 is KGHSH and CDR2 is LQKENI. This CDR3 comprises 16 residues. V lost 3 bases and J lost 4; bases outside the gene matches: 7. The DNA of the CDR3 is TGTGCCAGCTCACCTGGACAGGGGGCGCGGGGCACTGAAGCTTTCTTT. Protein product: CASSPGQGARGTEAFF. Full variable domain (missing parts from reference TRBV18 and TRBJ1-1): NAGVMQNPRHLVRRRGQEARLRCSPMKGHSHVYWYRQLPEEGLKFMVYLQKENIIDESGMPKERFSAEFPKEGPSILRIQQVVRGDSAAYFCASSPGQGARGTEAFFGQGTRLTVV.

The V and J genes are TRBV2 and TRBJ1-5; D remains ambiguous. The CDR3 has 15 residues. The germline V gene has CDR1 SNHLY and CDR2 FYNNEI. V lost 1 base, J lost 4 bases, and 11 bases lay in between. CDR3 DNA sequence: TGTGCCAGCAGTGAAGTAAAAAGAGGGAATCAGCCCCAGCATTTT. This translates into CASSEVKRGNQPQHF.

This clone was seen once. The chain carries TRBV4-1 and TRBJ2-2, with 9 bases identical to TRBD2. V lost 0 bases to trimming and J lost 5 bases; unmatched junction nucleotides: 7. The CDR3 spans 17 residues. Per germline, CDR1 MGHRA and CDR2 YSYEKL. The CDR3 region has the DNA TGCGCCAGCAGCCAAGAGGGCGGGGGGGCCCCAACCGGGGAGCTGTTTTTT. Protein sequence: CASSQEGGGAPTGELFF.

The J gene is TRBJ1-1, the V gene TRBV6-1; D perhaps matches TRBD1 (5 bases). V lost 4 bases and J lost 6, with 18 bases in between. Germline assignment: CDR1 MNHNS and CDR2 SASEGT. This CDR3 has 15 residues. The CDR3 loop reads CASSATQALTAEAFF. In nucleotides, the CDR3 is TGTGCCAGCAGTGCGACACAGGCTCTGACGGCTGAAGCTTTCTTT.

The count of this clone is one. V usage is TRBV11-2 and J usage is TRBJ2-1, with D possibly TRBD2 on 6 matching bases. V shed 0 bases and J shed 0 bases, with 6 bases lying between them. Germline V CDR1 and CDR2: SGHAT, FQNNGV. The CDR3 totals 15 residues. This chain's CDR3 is CASSLDSGSYNEQFF. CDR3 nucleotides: TGTGCCAGCAGCTTAGATAGCGGCTCCTACAATGAGCAGTTCTTC.

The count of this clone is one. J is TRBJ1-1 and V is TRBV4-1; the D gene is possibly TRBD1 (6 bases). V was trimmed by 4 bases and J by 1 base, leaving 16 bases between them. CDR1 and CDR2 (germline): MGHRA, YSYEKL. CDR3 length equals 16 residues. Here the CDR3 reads CASSLSPGTKNTEAFF. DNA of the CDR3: TGCGCCAGCAGCCTCAGTCCCGGGACAAAGAACACTGAAGCTTTCTTT.

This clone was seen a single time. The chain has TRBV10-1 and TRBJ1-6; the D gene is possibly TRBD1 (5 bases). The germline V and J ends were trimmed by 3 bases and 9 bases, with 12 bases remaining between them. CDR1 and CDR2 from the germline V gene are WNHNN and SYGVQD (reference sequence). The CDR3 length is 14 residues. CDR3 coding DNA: TGCGCCAGCAGTGACGGCCAGGGTGGTTCACCCCTCCACTTT. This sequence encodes CASSDGQGGSPLHF.